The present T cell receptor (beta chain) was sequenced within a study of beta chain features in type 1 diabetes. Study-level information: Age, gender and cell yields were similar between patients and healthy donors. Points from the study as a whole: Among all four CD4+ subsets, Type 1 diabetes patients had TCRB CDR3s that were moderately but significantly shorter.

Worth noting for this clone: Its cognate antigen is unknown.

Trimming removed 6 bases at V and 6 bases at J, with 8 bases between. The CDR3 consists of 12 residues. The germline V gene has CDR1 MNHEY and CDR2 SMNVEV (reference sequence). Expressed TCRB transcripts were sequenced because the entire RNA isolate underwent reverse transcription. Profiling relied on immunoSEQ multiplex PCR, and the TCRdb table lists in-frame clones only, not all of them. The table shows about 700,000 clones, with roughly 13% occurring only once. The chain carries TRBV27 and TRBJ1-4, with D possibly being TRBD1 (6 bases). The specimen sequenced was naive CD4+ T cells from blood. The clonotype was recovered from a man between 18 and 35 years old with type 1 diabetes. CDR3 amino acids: CASSGQHEKLFF. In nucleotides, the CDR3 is TGTGCCAGCAGCGGACAGCATGAAAAACTGTTTTTT.